These 27 T cell receptor beta chains came from one sample sequenced in a study of shared clonotypes between healthy human individuals. Profiled with immunoSEQ multiplex PCR; TCRdb holds only in-frame clones, not every one. The table records 600,000 or so clones, roughly 98% of them present only once. As defined, naive CD8 cells were CD45RO-negative and positively selected for CCR7, with terminally differentiated effector memory CD45RA+ cells excluded. The sequencing input was naive CD8+ T cells sorted from blood. Receptors were obtained from a man aged 30 to 39 in good health.

V gene TRBV19 combines with J gene TRBJ2-5; tentatively, D is TRBD1 or TRBD2 (5 bases each). CDR3 length: 16 residues. Germline-derived CDR1 and CDR2 are LNHDA and SQIVND (reference sequence). Between the trimmed V and J ends, which lost 2 bases and 5 bases, there was a span of 18 bases. The CDR3 loop is CASSISSLAGSETQYF. Here the CDR3 DNA reads TGTGCCAGTAGTATAAGCAGTTTGGCAGGGAGCGAGACCCAGTACTTC.

This clone was counted a single time. The chain links TRBV7-9 to TRBJ2-7; possibly TRBD1 or TRBD2 for D (5 bases each). The CDR3 totals 14 residues. Germline CDR1 and CDR2: SEHNR and FQNEAQ (reference sequence). The V end lost 1 base, the J end lost 6 bases, and 13 bases lay between the germline ends. Here the CDR3 DNA reads TGTGCCAGCAGCTTAGTGCAGGGAGCCAGCGAGCAGTACTTC. This encodes CASSLVQGASEQYF.

This clone has just one count. The gene calls are TRBV4-1 and TRBJ2-3, with a weak D call TRBD2 (5 bases). This CDR3 is 16 amino acids long. The germline V gene encodes CDR1 MGHRA and CDR2 YSYEKL. V gave up 1 base and J gave up 9 bases, with 20 bases separating them. In nucleotides, the CDR3 is TGCGCCAGCAGCCAAGGGTTGGACGGGGATCCGGGGACGCAGTATTTT. This translates into CASSQGLDGDPGTQYF.

This chain links TRBV19 with TRBJ2-3; a possible D gene is TRBD2 (6 bases). The CDR3 has 18 amino acids. In germline, CDR1 is LNHDA, CDR2 SQIVND (reference sequence). Deletions cut 7 bases from V and 0 bases from J, with 23 bases between. The CDR3 region has the DNA TGTGCCAGTAAAGGGTTGGCGGGAAACAGTCCTAGCACAGATACGCAGTATTTT. It is translated as CASKGLAGNSPSTDTQYF. Looking up the rest from reference TRBV19 and TRBJ2-3 gives the full variable domain: DGGITQSPKYLFRKEGQNVTLSCEQNLNHDAMYWYRQDPGQGLRLIYYSQIVNDFQKGDIAEGYSVSREKKESFPLTVTSAQKNPTAFYLCASKGLAGNSPSTDTQYFGPGTRLTVL.

The chain combines TRBV19 with TRBJ2-6; D uncertain. Trimming removed 5 bases at V and 4 bases at J, with 9 bases between. The CDR3 is made up of 14 amino acids. Looked up from germline, CDR1 is LNHDA and CDR2 is SQIVND (reference sequence). CDR3 loop: CASSEINGANVLTF. The CDR3 nucleotides read TGTGCCAGTAGTGAAATCAACGGGGCCAACGTCCTGACTTTC.

The rearrangement joins TRBV19 to TRBJ1-1, with D possibly being TRBD1 (5 bases). CDR1 LNHDA and CDR2 SQIVND come from the germline V gene (reference sequence). The V end was cut by 4 bases, the J end by 1 base, with 7 bases between. The length of the CDR3 is 13 residues. DNA for the CDR3: TGTGCCAGTAGTACGGGGGGGAACACTGAAGCTTTCTTT. Its protein product is CASSTGGNTEAFF.

The chain joins TRBV27 to TRBJ1-5; 10 bases line up with TRBD1. The CDR3 totals 15 residues. J was trimmed by 7 bases and V by 7 bases; bases with no gene match: 10. CDR1 is MNHEY and CDR2 is SMNVEV in the germline V gene (reference sequence). CDR3 sequence reads: CASKSLGQGWQPQHF. The CDR3 DNA is TGTGCCAGCAAAAGTTTGGGACAGGGGTGGCAGCCCCAGCATTTT.

V and J are TRBV10-2 and TRBJ1-5; the D gene is possibly TRBD1 (6 bases). V was clipped by 5 bases and J by 4 bases, with 15 bases between them. Per germline, CDR1 WSHSY and CDR2 SAAADI. The CDR3 has 15 amino acids. CDR3 bases: TGCGCCAGCAGTCCCGGACAGCTATTAAATCAGCCCCAGCATTTT. Protein: CASSPGQLLNQPQHF.

Here the CDR3 DNA reads TGCAGCGTTGGGGGACTAGGCCAAGAGACCCAGTACTTC. It yields the protein CSVGGLGQETQYF. This sequence joins TRBV29-1 and TRBJ2-5, with TRBD2 identical over 8 bases. The V gene end was trimmed by 4 bases and the J gene end by 1 base; junction bases not matched to a gene: 2. The CDR3 covers 13 residues. The germline V gene has CDR1 SQVTM and CDR2 ANQGSEA.

This chain joins TRBV7-9 and TRBJ1-1; D gene uncertain. CDR3 length: 12 residues. Trimming cost V 3 bases and J 3 bases, with 5 bases left between them. CDR1 is SEHNR and CDR2 is FQNEAQ in the germline V gene (reference sequence). CDR3 DNA: TGTGCCAGCAGCTTGAGTCACACTGAAGCTTTCTTT. The encoded protein is CASSLSHTEAFF. The full variable domain, in which reference TRBV7-9 and TRBJ1-1 provide the parts outside the CDR3, is DTGVSQNPRHKITKRGQNVTFRCDPISEHNRLYWYRQTLGQGPEFLTYFQNEAQLEKSRLLSDRFSAERPKGSFSTLEIQRTEQGDSAMYLCASSLSHTEAFFGQGTRLTVV.

Points on this clone: Other DNA sequences in this specimen translate into the identical CDR3. The chain combines TRBV5-1 with TRBJ1-1, with no clear D. Trimming removed 2 bases from V and 4 bases from J, with 3 bases in between. Germline CDR1 reads SGHRS; CDR2 reads YFSETQ. The CDR3 is made up of 11 amino acids. The CDR3 coding sequence is TGCGCCAGCAGCTTAGGCACTGAAGCTTTCTTT. It specifies CASSLGTEAFF.

This chain links TRBV9 with TRBJ2-2, with a possible D match to TRBD2 (6 bases). The CDR3 length is 17 residues. Trimming shortened V by 7 bases and J by 5 bases, and 24 bases separated the two germline ends. In germline, CDR1 is SGDLS, CDR2 YYNGEE. CDR3 nucleotides: TGTGCCAGCGCCAGCGCGGGGAGTCCCGGTTATACCGGGGAGCTGTTTTTT. Protein sequence: CASASAGSPGYTGELFF. The entire variable domain, with the rest obtained from reference TRBV9 and TRBJ2-2, is as follows: DSGVTQTPKHLITATGQRVTLRCSPRSGDLSVYWYQQSLDQGLQFLIQYYNGEERAKGNILERFSAQQFPDLHSELNLSSLELGDSALYFCASASAGSPGYTGELFFGEGSRLTVL.

The chain employs TRBV6-1 and TRBJ2-3; possible D gene TRBD2, 5 bases. Germline CDR1 reads MNHNS; CDR2 reads SASEGT. The length of the CDR3 is 12 residues. Trimming took 6 bases from V and 4 from J, leaving 8 bases between them. The CDR3 nucleotides are TGTGCCAGCAGGGGAGCCCCAGATACGCAGTATTTT. This gives the protein CASRGAPDTQYF.

The chain joins TRBV15 to TRBJ1-2, with 9 bases aligning to TRBD1. After removal of 6 bases from V and 1 base from J, the junction contained 6 bases not matched to a gene. The CDR3 loop spans 15 amino acids. The V gene's germline CDR1 is LNHNV and CDR2 YYDKDF (reference sequence). The CDR3 DNA reads TGTGCCACCAGGTCAAACAGGGGGCGTAACTATGGCTACACCTTC. It yields the protein CATRSNRGRNYGYTF.

The V call is TRBV11-2, the J call TRBJ2-1; D remains ambiguous. The germline V and J ends were trimmed by 7 bases and 10 bases, with 11 bases remaining between them. The germline V gene has CDR1 SGHAT and CDR2 FQNNGV. The CDR3 sequence is 11 residues long. The DNA of the CDR3 is TGTGCCAGCAATGAACTCGGGGAGCAGTTCTTC. Translated, it gives CASNELGEQFF.

In its sample, this clone was seen once. The chain couples TRBV7-9 to TRBJ2-1, with TRBD1 matching 7 bases. The CDR3 is made up of 15 amino acids. The germline V gene has CDR1 SEHNR and CDR2 FQNEAQ (reference sequence). J was trimmed by 8 bases and V by 5 bases; bases with no gene match: 12. The CDR3 nucleotides read TGTGCCAGCAGCCCGACAGGGAGATATGTCGATGAGCAGTTCTTC. This encodes CASSPTGRYVDEQFF.

CDR3 sequence (DNA): TGTGCCAGCAGTTTATTAGGAGGGAACACTGAAGCTTTCTTT. This translates into CASSLLGGNTEAFF. The chain recombines TRBV27 with TRBJ1-1; D is undetermined. Germline V gene lookup returns CDR1 MNHEY and CDR2 SMNVEV (reference sequence). The CDR3 is 14 residues long. Trimming cost V 1 base and J 1 base, with 7 bases left between them.

The CDR3 spells CASSESAGVVDTQYF. CDR3 coding DNA: TGTGCCAGCAGTGAATCAGCGGGAGTTGTAGATACGCAGTATTTT. This rearrangement joins TRBV6-1 to TRBJ2-3, with 8 bases lining up with TRBD2. Germline V lookup: CDR1 MNHNS, CDR2 SASEGT. V lost 2 bases, J lost 5 bases, and 6 bases stayed unmatched. The CDR3 length is 15 residues.

V gene TRBV10-1 combines with J gene TRBJ2-2; D unresolved. CDR3 size: 13 residues. V lost 3 bases to trimming and J lost 4 bases, with 6 bases between them. Germline CDR1 reads WNHNN; CDR2 reads SYGVQD (reference sequence). The CDR3 reads CASSEPGTGELFF. In DNA form, the CDR3 reads TGCGCCAGCAGTGAACCAGGCACCGGGGAGCTGTTTTTT.

This chain joins TRBV5-5 and TRBJ2-1, with unresolved D. Trimming stripped 4 bases from V and 0 bases from J, with 14 bases between. CDR3 length: 16 residues. The germline V gene encodes CDR1 SGHKS and CDR2 YYEKEE (reference sequence). As DNA, the CDR3 is TGTGCCAGCAGCCTGAAAATACAAGACTCCTACAATGAGCAGTTCTTC. Its protein product is CASSLKIQDSYNEQFF.

The V and J genes are TRBV7-9 and TRBJ1-1, with TRBD1 matching 7 bases. Losses at the gene ends were 7 bases for V and 4 bases for J; bases not matched to a gene: 6. CDR3 size: 13 residues. CDR1 and CDR2 from the germline V gene are SEHNR and FQNEAQ (reference sequence). The CDR3 region has the DNA TGTGCCAGCAAGACCACAGGGGCCACTGAAGCTTTCTTT. Its translation is CASKTTGATEAFF.

The rearrangement links TRBV9 to TRBJ1-2; 9 nucleotides align to TRBD1. CDR1 and CDR2 from the germline V gene are SGDLS and YYNGEE. Trimming removed 3 bases from V and 4 bases from J; junction bases left unmatched: 16. The CDR3 totals 18 residues. The CDR3 loop reads CASSAGPWGTGSLYGYTF. In nucleotides, the CDR3 is TGTGCCAGCAGCGCGGGCCCCTGGGGGACAGGGTCCCTCTATGGCTACACCTTC. Combining the CDR3 with reference TRBV9 and TRBJ1-2 gives the whole variable domain DSGVTQTPKHLITATGQRVTLRCSPRSGDLSVYWYQQSLDQGLQFLIQYYNGEERAKGNILERFSAQQFPDLHSELNLSSLELGDSALYFCASSAGPWGTGSLYGYTFGSGTRLTVV.

The rearrangement joins TRBV5-1 to TRBJ1-2, with 7 bases that match TRBD1. The trim removed 4 bases at V and 3 bases at J, leaving 6 bases unmatched. Germline V lookup: CDR1 SGHRS, CDR2 YFSETQ. The CDR3 loop spans 14 amino acids. The CDR3 protein is CASSALQGYYGYTF. The CDR3 coding sequence is TGCGCCAGCAGCGCCTTACAGGGGTACTATGGCTACACCTTC. Full variable domain (missing parts from reference TRBV5-1 and TRBJ1-2): KAGVTQTPRYLIKTRGQQVTLSCSPISGHRSVSWYQQTPGQGLQFLFEYFSETQRNKGNFPGRFSGRQFSNSRSEMNVSTLELGDSALYLCASSALQGYYGYTFGSGTRLTVV.

V usage is TRBV9 and J usage is TRBJ1-5; TRBD1 agrees at 10 bases. Germline V gene data show CDR1 as SGDLS and CDR2 as YYNGEE. J gave up 7 bases and V 3 bases, and 4 bases lay outside the gene matches. This CDR3 has 14 amino acids. The CDR3 loop is CASSDGQGVQPQHF. The DNA of the CDR3 is TGTGCCAGCAGCGATGGACAGGGGGTGCAGCCCCAGCATTTT.

Worth noting for this clone: Mismatch with germline at one junction end may stem from a read error. V gene TRBV7-6 combines with J gene TRBJ2-1; D remains unclear. The CDR3 has 16 residues. Germline loops: CDR1 SGHVS, CDR2 FNYEAQ. The CDR3 loop is CASSPHGRWSHNEQLF. CDR3 sequence (DNA): TGTGCCAGCAGCCCTCACGGAAGGTGGTCCCACAATGAGCAGCTCTTC.

This chain uses TRBV19 with TRBJ2-1; 9 nucleotides line up with TRBD2. The germline gives CDR1 LNHDA, CDR2 SQIVND (reference sequence). CDR3 length: 14 residues. The V gene end was trimmed by 4 bases and the J gene end by 8 bases; junction bases not matched to a gene: 6. The CDR3 coding sequence is TGTGCCAGTAGTAGGGGACTAGCTTTGCATGAGCAGTTCTTC. This sequence encodes CASSRGLALHEQFF.

The chain couples TRBV5-1 to TRBJ2-1, with 11 bases aligning to TRBD2. The length of the CDR3 is 16 residues. CDR1 is SGHRS and CDR2 is YFSETQ in the germline V gene. The V and J ends lost 3 bases and 0 bases, in that order; junction bases with no gene match: 2. The CDR3 sequence: CASSSTSGGSYNEQFF. CDR3 DNA sequence: TGCGCCAGCAGCTCAACTAGCGGGGGCTCCTACAATGAGCAGTTCTTC.